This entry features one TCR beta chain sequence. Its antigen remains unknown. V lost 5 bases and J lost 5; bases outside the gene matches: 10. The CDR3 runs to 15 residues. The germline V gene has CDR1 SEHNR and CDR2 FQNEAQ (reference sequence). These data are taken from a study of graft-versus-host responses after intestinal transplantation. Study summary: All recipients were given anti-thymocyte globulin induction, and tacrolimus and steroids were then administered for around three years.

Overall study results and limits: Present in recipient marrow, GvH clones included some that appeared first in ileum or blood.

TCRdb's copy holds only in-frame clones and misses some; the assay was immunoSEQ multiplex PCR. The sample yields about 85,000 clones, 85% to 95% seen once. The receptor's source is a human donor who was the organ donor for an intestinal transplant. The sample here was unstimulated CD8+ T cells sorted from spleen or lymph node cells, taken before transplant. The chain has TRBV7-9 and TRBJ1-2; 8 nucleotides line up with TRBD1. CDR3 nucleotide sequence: TGTGCCAGCAGCGACAACCCCACAGGGGGATATGGCTACACCTTC. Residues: CASSDNPTGGYGYTF.